This entry features one T cell receptor (beta chain) sequence. Its antigen is unknown. Repertoires were generated with immunoSEQ multiplex PCR, while TCRdb's copy carries only in-frame clones and drops some. Of 2 million to 2.5 million clones detected, approximately 94% appear once; the ten largest clones hold about 1.1%. This entry belongs to a study of shared clonotypes between healthy human individuals. The study, taken as a whole, reports: Sampling covered nothing but blood. Tissue TCR repertoires likely differ from those found in blood.

CD45RO-negative cells were positively selected for CCR7, leaving out terminally differentiated effector memory CD45RA+ cells. The sequence came from a man aged 18 to 29 in good health. Sample: naive CD8+ T cells sorted from blood.

CDR3 in DNA: TGTGCCAGCAGCGCTAGTGTTAGCACAGATACGCAGTATTTT. Translating gives CASSASVSTDTQYF. The chain employs TRBV6-6 and TRBJ2-3; unclear D gene. The germline CDR1 and CDR2 sequences are MNHNY and SVGAGI (reference sequence). CDR3 length: 14 residues. V was pared by 6 bases and J by 0 bases, with 10 bases between.